The sequence of this T cell receptor beta chain was determined in a study of naive and memory T cell subsets (dated by TCRdb to the late 2010s). Study-wide context: According to the figure summarizing the samples, there were 10 blood donors, 7 tuberculin skin test biopsies and 3 saline control biopsies. PCR2 was typically run as a SYBR Green qPCR and stopped at a set threshold, although low-input samples could use end-point PCR of approximately 6 cycles instead.

The study reported a robust and sensitive protocol to amplify, sequence and analyze TCRs, based on 3' ligation of a UMI-containing oligonucleotide to TCR cDNA. For whole blood analysis, approximately 2.4 ml of peripheral blood was collected from healthy adult volunteers into Tempus tubes, and RNA was extracted following the manufacturer's instructions. Total RNA was used without cell sorting and was treated with RQ1 DNase before reverse transcription, with a target input of roughly 1 to 1,100 ng. Libraries were prepared from skin biopsies and whole blood so that pipeline robustness could be tested in samples in which T cells form a minority population. The table lists this clonotype with a few counts. Its specific antigen is unknown. No clone much larger than this one lies a single base away; base qualities are absent. Results the study describes overall, beyond this receptor: The RNA-based method was acknowledged to be potentially sensitive to changes in TCR transcripts with T cell activation and differentiation.

The CDR3, cysteine through phenylalanine, is 16 amino acids long. The retained sequence is limited to the CDR3, 48 bases, with the frame set at the first base. As encoded in the germline V gene, CDR1 is MNHEY while CDR2 is SVGAGI. Clipping removes 6 bases from V and 5 bases from J, with 11 as the unmatched junction base count. The method was 5' RACE. The ligated cDNA was amplified by four rounds of PCR, in which nested alpha and beta constant region primers were used together with the SP2 primer. TCR RNA was reverse transcribed with SuperScript IV using alpha and beta constant region primers for the blood and skin samples. Using T4 RNA ligase 1, an oligonucleotide carrying both the Illumina SP2 primer and a UMI was ligated onto the 3' end of the cDNA. To prevent hairpin formation, the 12-nucleotide UMI was made up of two random hexamers with an eight-base spacer between them. From the second PCR onward, TCR alpha and beta chain libraries were processed separately and dual indexed for multiplexing. After pooling, the indexed libraries were analyzed by capillary electrophoresis and sequenced on either an Illumina MiSeq or NextSeq. PhiX DNA at about 5-8% was spiked into libraries to increase base diversity and improve cluster recognition. Concerning the study's data processing: Demultiplexor pulled UMIs out of read 2, joined the UMIs with the TCR sequence from read 1, and separated reads according to sample indices. V and J genes and V-J junctions were identified by Decombinator, which gave every TCR a five-part identifier that included V and J deletions. Collapsinator used UMIs to correct sequencing errors and PCR amplification heterogeneity, producing a UMI-based abundance for each TCR. Identifiers were converted to nucleotide sequence by CDR3Translator and translated to amino acids, and CDR3 regions were extracted on the basis of terminal motifs. After normalization to the amount of input RNA, the error-corrected alpha and beta TCR counts from blood and from skin were compared. TCRdb applied fastp at Q25 and MiXCR to the public reads, then kept only in-frame beta chains. Rows matching on CDR3 protein sequence are summarized as one entry with the most common DNA and genes. The V and J calls come from TCRdb's annotation, not from the publication. The sample data list roughly 62,000 distinct CDR3 sequences, and 7% to 8% of these were observed just once. Roughly a fifth of the sample comes from the top ten.

The TCR was taken from a female donor in good health. The V and J genes are TRBV6-5 and TRBJ2-1; 9 bases in the junction line up with TRBD1. The CDR3 loop reads CASRTPDRGRDNEQFF. The DNA sequence is given as TGTGCCAGCAGAACCCCGGACAGGGGTAGGGACAATGAGCAGTTCTTC.